Each of the 17 T cell receptor beta chains below was sequenced from the same sample in a study of T cell repertoires in cytomegalovirus infection (dated by TCRdb to the late 2010s). The listed sequencing device is Illumina HiSeq 1500. The public reads were quality trimmed at Q25 with fastp and then assembled into clones with MiXCR by TCRdb, keeping productive beta chains. Rows are unified per CDR3 protein, each entry keeping the most common DNA and genes. The sample has roughly 230,000 distinct CDR3 sequences on record, roughly an eighth of them singletons. 1.5% to 2% of the sample comes from the top ten. Sequences were obtained from PBMCs. These receptors were collected from a human donor in good health (CMV status not recorded). Some clones in this sample may be carry-over from other donors' samples.

The sample holds many counts of this clonotype. The chain has TRBV12-3 or TRBV12-4 and TRBJ2-1, with TRBD2 matching over 7 bases. The CDR3 runs 15 residues. J lost 3 bases, V lost 5 bases, and 7 bases had no gene match. The CDR3: CASSPGLGIYNEQFF. CDR3 bases: TGTGCCAGCAGTCCTGGACTAGGCATCTACAATGAGCAGTTCTTC.

The table lists this clonotype with a few counts. The chain employs TRBV20-1 and TRBJ1-1; 7 bases fit TRBD1. The CDR3 contains 15 residues. Losses at the gene ends were 6 bases for V and 1 base for J; bases not matched to a gene: 11. Germline CDR1 is DFQATT and CDR2 is SNEGSKA (reference sequence). Here the CDR3 DNA reads TGCAGTGCCCAGGGACCAGGGGGGGCGAACACTGAAGCTTTCTTT. It encodes CSAQGPGGANTEAFF.

This clonotype was detected many times. The chain is built from TRBV6-1 and TRBJ2-7, with 9 bases lining up with TRBD1. The CDR3 sequence is 17 residues long. Germline assignment: CDR1 MNHNS and CDR2 SASEGT. V gave up 1 base and J gave up 5 bases; unmatched junction bases: 12. CDR3 residues: CASSEVFWGTGRDEQYF. CDR3 DNA sequence: TGTGCCAGCAGTGAAGTGTTTTGGGGGACAGGGAGGGACGAGCAGTACTTC.

This clonotype was counted ten times or more. This CDR3 is CASSLQRGDYEQYF. The DNA of the CDR3 is TGTGCCAGCAGCCTCCAGCGGGGGGACTACGAGCAGTACTTC. V is TRBV7-2 and J is TRBJ2-7; 9 bases fit TRBD2. Per the germline V gene, CDR1 is SGHTA and CDR2 is FQGNSA. With 5 bases clipped from V and 3 bases from J, the junction kept 5 bases outside the gene matches. CDR3 length: 14 residues.

The chain recombines TRBV28 with TRBJ2-7; no reliable D call. CDR1 and CDR2 from the germline V gene are MDHEN and SYDVKM. Trimming pared 8 bases from V and 9 bases from J, leaving 14 bases between. The CDR3 sequence is 11 residues long. The CDR3 sequence: CASESHSGQYF. CDR3 nucleotides: TGTGCCAGCGAAAGCCATTCGGGGCAGTACTTC.

This clonotype was recorded at least ten times. With a much larger clone just one base away, this may be a read error. This chain connects TRBV28 to TRBJ2-2; no clear D. CDR3 size: 13 residues. From germline, CDR1 is MDHEN and CDR2 SYDVKM. The V gene lost 6 bases and the J gene lost 1 base, with 6 bases spanning the gap. The CDR3 loop is CASSFQNTGELFF. The CDR3 DNA reads as TGTGCCAGCAGCTTCCAGAACACCGGGGAGCTGTTTTTT.

In its sample, this clonotype was seen many times. The chain couples TRBV6-1 to TRBJ2-7; 11 bases map to TRBD2. The germline V gene has CDR1 MNHNS and CDR2 SASEGT. This CDR3 comprises 14 residues. The V segment lost 6 bases and the J segment 7 bases; nucleotides outside the gene matches: 8. CDR3 coding DNA: TGTGCCAGCAGCCAACTAGCGGGAGAAGGTGAGCAGTACTTC. This translates into CASSQLAGEGEQYF.

This clonotype was recorded many times. The chain employs TRBV5-5 and TRBJ1-1; D call uncertain. The length of the CDR3 is 11 residues. Between the trimmed V and J ends, which lost 4 bases and 10 bases, there was a span of 11 bases. CDR1 is SGHKS, CDR2 YYEKEE, per germline (reference sequence). CDR3 bases: TGTGCCAGCAGCCCGACCGACGGAGCTTTCTTT. It yields the protein CASSPTDGAFF. The full variable domain, its missing parts supplied by reference TRBV5-5 and TRBJ1-1, is DAGVTQSPTHLIKTRGQQVTLRCSPISGHKSVSWYQQVLGQGPQFIFQYYEKEERGRGNFPDRFSARQFPNYSSELNVNALLLGDSALYLCASSPTDGAFFGQGTRLTVV.

This clonotype was picked up many times. The genes are TRBV7-9 and TRBJ2-2; D is possibly TRBD1 (6 bases). CDR3 length equals 15 residues. V was cut by 5 bases and J by 0 bases, with 10 bases left in between. CDR1 is SEHNR, CDR2 FQNEAQ, per germline (reference sequence). CDR3 protein: CASSRQDSNTGELFF. CDR3 bases: TGTGCCAGCAGCCGACAGGATTCGAACACCGGGGAGCTGTTTTTT.

This clonotype was seen a few times. The chain has TRBV10-3 and TRBJ1-2; D gene unclear. V was clipped by 2 bases and J by 6 bases, with 16 bases between them. This CDR3 has 15 residues. Germline V gives CDR1 ENHRY, CDR2 SYGVKD. The CDR3 is CAISERSRQGDGYTF. CDR3 DNA: TGTGCCATCAGTGAGCGGTCTAGGCAAGGCGATGGCTACACCTTC.

This clonotype was seen ten or more times. This chain links TRBV7-9 with TRBJ1-6; 7 nucleotides align to TRBD1. V trimming: 2 bases; J trimming: 9 bases; junction bases outside the gene matches: 7. The CDR3 has 15 amino acids. Germline loops: CDR1 SEHNR, CDR2 FQNEAQ (reference sequence). Here the CDR3 reads CASSLLTGTSSPLHF. CDR3 nucleotides: TGTGCCAGCAGCTTACTGACAGGGACGTCTTCACCCCTCCACTTT.

There are many counts of this clonotype. V and J are TRBV7-2 and TRBJ1-2; D uncertain. Per germline, CDR1 SGHTA and CDR2 FQGNSA. V lost 3 bases, J lost 6 bases, and 11 bases lay in between. The CDR3 totals 13 residues. The CDR3 bases are TGTGCCAGCAGCTTCGCAGGAGTCGATGGCTACACCTTC. It specifies CASSFAGVDGYTF.

This clonotype was detected ten times or more. This chain connects TRBV11-2 to TRBJ2-7, with 8 bases fitting TRBD2. Per germline, CDR1 SGHAT and CDR2 FQNNGV. The CDR3 runs 17 residues. Trimming removed 3 bases from V and 5 bases from J; junction bases left unmatched: 15. CDR3 amino acids: CASSFYTTSGSRDEQYF. The CDR3 DNA sequence: TGTGCCAGCAGCTTTTATACCACGAGCGGGAGTAGGGACGAGCAGTACTTC.

Concerning this clonotype: A much larger clone differs by one base, so this may be a read error. The chain recombines TRBV11-2 with TRBJ2-3; D call uncertain. Germline assignment: CDR1 SGHAT and CDR2 FQNNGV. This CDR3 has 15 amino acids. The CDR3 nucleotides are TGTTCCAGCAGCAAAGTAGTAAATCGGGCAGATACGCAGTATTTT. Translating it yields CSSSKVVNRADTQYF.

This clonotype was seen repeatedly, ten times or more. The rearrangement uses TRBV7-2 and TRBJ2-1; no firm D call. The CDR3 runs 13 residues. Germline V lookup: CDR1 SGHTA, CDR2 FQGNSA. V lost 4 bases and J 3 bases, leaving 7 bases between the germline ends. CDR3 nucleotide sequence: TGTGCCAGCAGCTCATCGGTCTACAATGAGCAGTTCTTC. Amino acids: CASSSSVYNEQFF.

This clonotype is deemed medium-sized. The V call is TRBV7-2, the J call TRBJ2-7; weak D call: TRBD1 (6 bases). The CDR3 has 13 residues. V lost 1 base to trimming and J lost 5 bases, with 9 bases between them. Germline lookup yields CDR1 SGHTA and CDR2 FQGNSA. In DNA, the CDR3 is TGTGCCAGCAGCTTAGTCGCAGGGGACGAGCAGTACTTC. This encodes CASSLVAGDEQYF. The whole variable domain, remainder taken from reference TRBV7-2 and TRBJ2-7, is GAGVSQSPSNKVTEKGKDVELRCDPISGHTALYWYRQSLGQGLEFLIYFQGNSAPDKSGLPSDRFSAERTGGSVSTLTIQRTQQEDSAVYLCASSLVAGDEQYFGPGTRLTVT.

This clonotype has a count of ten or more. V gene TRBV7-2 combines with J gene TRBJ1-6; D not resolved. CDR1 is SGHTA, CDR2 FQGNSA, per germline. CDR3 length: 14 residues. V lost 4 bases to trimming and J lost 1 base, with 5 bases between them. CDR3 sequence (DNA): TGTGCCAGCAGCTCAAGGTCCTATAATTCACCCCTCCACTTT. It is translated as CASSSRSYNSPLHF.